The 27 T cell receptor beta chains below come from one sample, sequenced in a study of T cell clonality in common variable immunodeficiency. The method was immunoSEQ multiplex PCR; TCRdb's version includes in-frame clones alone and lacks a portion of them. The table lists about 39,000 clones, with no singletons. Sequenced: peripheral blood mononuclear cells. The receptors were sampled from a person aged 18-69 years in good health.

This clone was recorded at least ten times. The read gets to within 3 residues of the CDR3 end, and the germline J gene fills in the rest. The V call is TRBV7-3, the J call TRBJ2-2, with 8 bases identical to TRBD2. CDR1 SGHTA and CDR2 FQGTGA come from the germline V gene. V dropped 5 bases and J dropped 5; count of bases not matched to a gene: 1. The CDR3 length is 13 residues. The CDR3 loop reads CASSPSGTGELFF. The part of the CDR3 DNA that was read is TGTGCCAGCAGCCCTAGCGGGACCGGGGAG.

Comment on this clone: The read gets to within 3 residues of the CDR3 end, and the germline J gene fills in the rest. The chain employs TRBV20-1 and TRBJ2-1; TRBD2 matches at 8 bases. Germline lookup yields CDR1 DFQATT and CDR2 SNEGSKA (reference sequence). V shed 7 bases, J shed 9 bases, and the junction held 14 bases outside the gene matches. This CDR3 has 14 residues. This CDR3 reads CSVRPGLGIGEQFF. The sequenced CDR3 bases are TGCAGTGTTCGACCGGGACTAGGTATAGGTGAG.

This clone came up many times. The CDR3 extends 3 residues past the end of the read, so its final part is completed from the germline J gene. The V and J genes are TRBV5-6 and TRBJ2-3, with 7 positions matching TRBD1. This CDR3 region has 15 residues. Looked up from germline, CDR1 is SGHDT and CDR2 is YYEEEE. CDR3 protein: CASSFPRTGEETQYF. The CDR3 DNA, read in part, is TGTGCCAGCAGCTTCCCCCGGACAGGAGAAGAGACG.

The table lists this clone with many counts. The CDR3 goes on 3 residues after the read ends, and that part is filled in from the germline J gene. The chain recombines TRBV10-1 with TRBJ2-2, with 10 bases identical to TRBD1. Germline CDR1 WNHNN, CDR2 SYGVQD (reference sequence). The CDR3 contains 14 residues. V shed 4 bases, J shed 7 bases, and the junction held 3 bases outside the gene matches. CDR3 residues: CASSGQGAHGELFF. CDR3 DNA, as far as it was read: TGCGCCAGCAGTGGACAGGGGGCGCACGGGGAG.

This clone was found many times. The read terminates 3 residues ahead of where the CDR3 ends, so the germline J gene completes it. V usage is TRBV30 and J usage is TRBJ1-6, with 7 bases aligning to TRBD1. The CDR3 has 13 amino acids. V dropped 2 bases and J dropped 8; count of bases not matched to a gene: 3. From germline, CDR1 is GTSNPN and CDR2 SVGIG (reference sequence). The chain's CDR3 is CAWSNQGDSPLHF. CDR3 bases read: TGTGCCTGGAGTAATCAGGGGGATTCACCC. Complete variable domain (other parts from reference TRBV30 and TRBJ1-6): SQTIHQWPATLVQPVGSPLSLECTVEGTSNPNLYWYRQAAGRGLQLLFYSVGIGQISSEVPQNLSASRPQDRQFILSSKKLLLSDSGFYLCAWSNQGDSPLHFGNGTRLTVT.

The table lists this clone with a few counts. The read halts 3 residues ahead of the CDR3 end, with the missing end drawn from the germline J gene. The chain couples TRBV5-1 to TRBJ2-3; unclear D gene. This CDR3 comprises 16 residues. Trimming cost V 0 bases and J 2 bases, with 13 bases left between them. Germline V lookup: CDR1 SGHRS, CDR2 YFSETQ. The DNA read from the CDR3 is TGCGCCAGCAGCTTGGCAGTGAACCATGACACAGATACG. As protein: CASSLAVNHDTDT. The full CDR3 protein is CASSLAVNHDTDTQYF.

With regard to this clone: The missing CDR3 end, 3 residues past where the read stops, is filled in from the germline J gene. The chain links TRBV30 to TRBJ1-5; D gene ambiguous. There are 15 residues in the CDR3. The V gene's germline CDR1 is GTSNPN and CDR2 SVGIG (reference sequence). The CDR3 reads CAWKEGLAGSDPQHF. Partial CDR3 DNA: TGTGCCTGGAAGGAAGGACTAGCGGGATCAGATCCC.

This clone was seen only a few times. The read terminates 3 residues before the CDR3 end, so the remaining end is supplied by the germline J gene. The J gene is TRBJ2-1, the V gene TRBV18, with D tentatively TRBD2 (5 bases). The CDR3 sequence is 15 residues long. Germline V gene lookup returns CDR1 KGHSH and CDR2 LQKENI. Trimming removed 0 bases from V and 2 bases from J, with 8 bases in between. The CDR3 here is CASSPPTGTYNEQFF. The sequenced CDR3 bases are TGTGCCAGCTCACCACCGACGGGGACCTACAATGAG.

This clone was observed at least ten times. The CDR3 extends 3 residues past the end of the read, so its final part is completed from the germline J gene. This rearrangement joins TRBV4-1 to TRBJ2-7; 7 nucleotides agree with TRBD1. V dropped 0 bases and J dropped 5; count of bases not matched to a gene: 13. The CDR3 runs 17 residues. Germline lookup yields CDR1 MGHRA and CDR2 YSYEKL. The DNA read from the CDR3 is TGCGCCAGCAGCCAAGAAAGGACAGGTGGAAAGTTCAACGAG. As protein: CASSQERTGGKFNE. The CDR3 in full is CASSQERTGGKFNEQYF.

There are many counts of this clone. The sequenced fragment ends 3 residues before the CDR3 boundary, so the rest is inferred from the germline J gene. The chain is built from TRBV19 and TRBJ1-5; 7 bases are a match to TRBD1. Germline assignment: CDR1 LNHDA and CDR2 SQIVND (reference sequence). The V and J ends lost 9 bases and 0 bases, in that order; junction bases with no gene match: 8. The CDR3 has 15 amino acids. The chain's CDR3 is CASQRGTASNQPQHF. The CDR3 DNA, read in part, is TGTGCCAGCCAGAGGGGGACAGCTAGCAATCAGCCC. Drawing the rest from reference TRBV19 and TRBJ1-5, the complete variable domain is DGGITQSPKYLFRKEGQNVTLSCEQNLNHDAMYWYRQDPGQGLRLIYYSQIVNDFQKGDIAEGYSVSREKKESFPLTVTSAQKNPTAFYLCASQRGTASNQPQHFGDGTRLSIL.

This clone was recorded at least ten times. The read ends 3 residues before the CDR3 terminus; that terminus is restored from the germline J gene. V and J are TRBV6-1 and TRBJ1-4; 7 positions agree with TRBD1. Per germline, CDR1 MNHNS and CDR2 SASEGT. This CDR3 is 16 amino acids long. Losses at the gene ends were 3 bases for V and 8 bases for J; bases not matched to a gene: 12. CDR3 sequence: CASSEKNTGDWEKLFF. Partial CDR3 DNA: TGTGCCAGCAGTGAGAAAAATACAGGGGATTGGGAAAAA.

This clone was detected ten times or more. The CDR3 is cut off 3 residues early in the read; its end comes from the germline J gene. The chain joins TRBV4-2 to TRBJ2-2; 9 positions agree with TRBD2. This CDR3 contains 19 residues. The V gene end was trimmed by 4 bases and the J gene end by 3 bases; junction bases not matched to a gene: 15. Looked up from germline, CDR1 is LGHNA and CDR2 is YNFKEQ. The sequenced part of the CDR3 DNA is TGTGCCAGCAGCCGTACCTGGCTAGCGGGACTTATGGACACCGGGGAG. Its translation: CASSRTWLAGLMDTGE. The full CDR3 protein is CASSRTWLAGLMDTGELFF.

This clone was seen at least ten times. The CDR3 goes on 3 residues after the read ends, and that part is filled in from the germline J gene. The chain links TRBV6-1 to TRBJ2-7, with a possible D match to TRBD2 (6 bases). The length of the CDR3 is 15 residues. Germline lookup yields CDR1 MNHNS and CDR2 SASEGT. With 0 bases removed from V and 4 bases from J, the gap between germline ends came to 13 bases. The CDR3 bases that were read are TGTGCCAGCAGTGAAGCGGCGGCCCGGGGGTACGAG. Amino acids: CASSEAAARGYE. The whole CDR3 sequence is CASSEAAARGYEQYF.

The sample holds many counts of this clone. This chain's CDR3 is CSVVGPGGEQFF. CDR3 DNA, as far as it was read: TGCAGCGTTGTGGGTCCAGGGGGTGAG. V usage is TRBV29-1 and J usage is TRBJ2-1, with TRBD1 matching 7 bases. The missing CDR3 end, 3 residues past where the read stops, is filled in from the germline J gene. Per germline, CDR1 SQVTM and CDR2 ANQGSEA. The CDR3 sequence is 12 residues long. V shed 4 bases and J 9 bases; nucleotides not matched to a gene: 6.

In regard to this clone: The CDR3 goes on 3 residues after the read ends, and that part is filled in from the germline J gene. V and J are TRBV2 and TRBJ1-5; D not certain. The CDR3 totals 17 residues. The germline gives CDR1 SNHLY, CDR2 FYNNEI. The DNA read from the CDR3 is TGTGCCAGAAAGACTAGCGGGAGGGCCCTTGGCACAGATCCC. Translated: CARKTSGRALGTDP. The full-length CDR3 reads as CARKTSGRALGTDPQHF. The complete variable domain, with remaining parts taken from reference TRBV2 and TRBJ1-5, reads EPEVTQTPSHQVTQMGQEVILRCVPISNHLYFYWYRQILGQKVEFLVSFYNNEISEKSEIFDDQFSVERPDGSNFTLKIRSTKLEDSAMYFCARKTSGRALGTDPQHFGDGTRLSIL.

Ten or more counts support this clone. The sequenced fragment ends 3 residues before the CDR3 boundary, so the rest is inferred from the germline J gene. This chain connects TRBV7-9 to TRBJ1-1; tentatively, D is TRBD1 (6 bases). CDR3 length: 13 residues. Germline assignment: CDR1 SEHNR and CDR2 FQNEAQ (reference sequence). The V gene lost 2 bases and the J gene lost 6 bases, with 10 bases spanning the gap. The DNA read from the CDR3 is TGTGCCAGCAGCTTAACAGGGTGGGCTGAA. Protein sequence: CASSLTGWAE. The CDR3 in full is CASSLTGWAEAFF.

The sample holds many counts of this clone. The read falls 3 residues short of the CDR3 end, and the missing part is taken from the germline J gene. This chain connects TRBV20-1 to TRBJ2-3, with 10 bases identical to TRBD2. Germline CDR1 reads DFQATT; CDR2 reads SNEGSKA (reference sequence). The CDR3 covers 19 residues. The V segment lost 3 bases and the J segment 1 base; nucleotides outside the gene matches: 16. CDR3 sequence reads: CSASARFSGRREGTDTQYF. The CDR3 bases that were read are TGCAGTGCTAGCGCTCGTTTTAGCGGGAGGAGAGAAGGCACAGATACG.

This clone was seen repeatedly, ten times or more. CDR3 sequence reads: CASSPPALAGTYEQYF. CDR3 DNA, as far as it was read: TGTGCCAGCTCACCACCGGCACTAGCGGGTACCTACGAG. V is TRBV18 and J is TRBJ2-7; 9 bases are a match to TRBD2. Sequencing ends 3 residues short of the CDR3 end; the germline J gene provides the rest. CDR1 is KGHSH and CDR2 is LQKENI in the germline V gene. This CDR3 contains 16 residues. Trimming cost V 0 bases and J 2 bases; bases outside gene matches: 5. The entire variable domain, with the rest obtained from reference TRBV18 and TRBJ2-7, is as follows: NAGVMQNPRHLVRRRGQEARLRCSPMKGHSHVYWYRQLPEEGLKFMVYLQKENIIDESGMPKERFSAEFPKEGPSILRIQQVVRGDSAAYFCASSPPALAGTYEQYFGPGTRLTVT.

This clone has a count of ten or more. Read data end 3 residues before the CDR3 end; the end is taken from the germline J gene. V gene TRBV6-2 or TRBV6-3 combines with J gene TRBJ2-6; D is possibly TRBD1 (5 bases). With 7 bases removed from V and 0 bases from J, the gap between germline ends came to 16 bases. CDR3 length equals 17 residues. Germline values: CDR1 MNHEY, CDR2 SVGEGT. The CDR3 DNA, read in part, is TGTGCCAGCACATATCGGACACCCACCTCTGGGGCCAACGTC. It codes for CASTYRTPTSGANV. The whole CDR3 protein reads CASTYRTPTSGANVLTF.

This clone was detected many times. CDR3 bases read: TGTGCCAGCAGCGTACGGTCGCGGGAGGGCCAAACCGGGGAG. Translated, it gives CASSVRSREGQTGE. The CDR3 in its entirety is CASSVRSREGQTGELFF. The J gene is TRBJ2-2, the V gene TRBV9; TRBD2 matches 9 bases. With the read ending 3 residues before the CDR3 end, the germline J gene is used to fill in that end. The CDR3 spans 17 residues. Germline V gene data show CDR1 as SGDLS and CDR2 as YYNGEE. V shed 1 base and J 5 bases; nucleotides not matched to a gene: 9.

This clone was recorded many times. Read sequence stops 3 residues before the CDR3 end, and the germline J gene provides the missing end. The chain combines TRBV5-1 with TRBJ2-1; TRBD2 is a possible D gene (6 bases). V was clipped by 1 base and J by 3 bases, with 11 bases between them. Germline CDR1 is SGHRS and CDR2 is YFSETQ. The CDR3 sequence is 15 residues long. CDR3 sequence reads: CASSLFGGGYNEQFF. CDR3 DNA, as far as it was read: TGCGCCAGCAGCTTGTTCGGGGGAGGCTACAATGAG.

This clone was found many times. With the read ending 3 residues before the CDR3 end, the germline J gene is used to fill in that end. V gene TRBV30 combines with J gene TRBJ1-2, with D maybe TRBD1 (6 bases). This CDR3 has 12 amino acids. Germline V gene sequence: CDR1 GTSNPN, CDR2 SVGIG (reference sequence). The V end lost 2 bases, the J end lost 4 bases, and 8 bases lay between the germline ends. CDR3 sequence reads: CAWSTGIYGYTF. Incomplete CDR3 DNA: TGTGCCTGGAGTACAGGGATCTATGGC. Complete variable domain (other parts from reference TRBV30 and TRBJ1-2): SQTIHQWPATLVQPVGSPLSLECTVEGTSNPNLYWYRQAAGRGLQLLFYSVGIGQISSEVPQNLSASRPQDRQFILSSKKLLLSDSGFYLCAWSTGIYGYTFGSGTRLTVV.

This clone appeared many times. The CDR3 end falls 3 residues outside the read, so it is completed with the germline J gene. This chain connects TRBV7-9 to TRBJ2-1, with no clear D. CDR1 is SEHNR and CDR2 is FQNEAQ in the germline V gene (reference sequence). The ends were cut back, 2 bases at V and 8 bases at J, with 10 bases in the middle. This CDR3 comprises 13 residues. CDR3 sequence reads: CASSLMGQDEQFF. CDR3 bases read: TGTGCCAGCAGCTTAATGGGTCAGGATGAG.

This clone was seen ten or more times. The observed sequence ends 3 residues before the CDR3 terminus, with the missing tail filled in from the germline J gene. This chain uses TRBV9 with TRBJ2-5; 10 bases line up with TRBD2. The CDR3 has 16 residues. CDR1 SGDLS and CDR2 YYNGEE come from the germline V gene. V gave up 0 bases and J gave up 2 bases; unmatched junction bases: 4. The CDR3 sequence: CASSVGTSGIQETQYF. The part of the CDR3 DNA that was read is TGTGCCAGCAGCGTAGGGACTAGCGGTATTCAAGAGACC.

Concerning this clone: The read terminates 3 residues before the CDR3 end, so the remaining end is supplied by the germline J gene. V gene TRBV20-1 combines with J gene TRBJ1-2; D gene ambiguous. Germline-derived CDR1 and CDR2 are DFQATT and SNEGSKA (reference sequence). The CDR3 is made up of 16 amino acids. CDR3: CSALRTSGQRADTYTF. The part of the CDR3 DNA that was read is TGCAGTGCTCTCCGGACTAGCGGTCAGCGGGCAGATACC.

This clone has only a few counts. The observed sequence ends 3 residues before the CDR3 terminus, with the missing tail filled in from the germline J gene. This rearrangement joins TRBV2 to TRBJ2-7; a weak D match, TRBD1 (5 bases). The CDR3 contains 15 residues. The ends were cut back, 3 bases at V and 6 bases at J, with 18 bases in the middle. Germline V gives CDR1 SNHLY, CDR2 FYNNEI. This chain's CDR3 is CASSEQVGVPCEQYF. Partial CDR3 DNA: TGTGCCAGCAGTGAGCAAGTAGGGGTCCCCTGCGAG.

This clone was picked up many times. Sequencing ends 3 residues short of the CDR3 end; the germline J gene provides the rest. The V and J genes are TRBV2 and TRBJ2-3, with D possibly matching TRBD2 (6 bases). The ends were cut back, 6 bases at V and 5 bases at J, with 21 bases in the middle. CDR1 is SNHLY, CDR2 FYNNEI, per germline. CDR3 size: 16 residues. The CDR3 loop is CASSGGARRIRDTQYF. Incomplete CDR3 DNA: TGTGCCAGCAGCGGAGGGGCTAGGAGGATCCGAGATACG. Full variable domain (remainder filled in from reference TRBV2 and TRBJ2-3): EPEVTQTPSHQVTQMGQEVILRCVPISNHLYFYWYRQILGQKVEFLVSFYNNEISEKSEIFDDQFSVERPDGSNFTLKIRSTKLEDSAMYFCASSGGARRIRDTQYFGPGTRLTVL.